This entry lists 24 T cell receptor beta chains sequenced from one sample in a study of beta chain features in type 1 diabetes. Expressed TCRB transcripts got sequenced, as all isolated RNA was reverse transcribed. This table comes from immunoSEQ multiplex PCR, and its TCRdb copy is limited to in-frame clones, with some not included. The table includes 150,000 or so clones, around 10% detected once. The sequencing input was central memory CD4+ T cells from blood. Receptors were obtained from a man aged 18-30 years in good health.

This clone was picked up a small number of times. This rearrangement joins TRBV5-4 to TRBJ2-3; 12 nucleotides align to TRBD2. Germline CDR1 and CDR2: SGHNT and YYREEE (reference sequence). The CDR3 sequence is 16 residues long. Trimming at V came to 3 bases and at J to 0 bases, leaving 2 bases not matched to a gene. This CDR3 is CASSYLAGGSTDTQYF. DNA for the CDR3: TGTGCCAGCAGCTACCTAGCGGGAGGGAGCACAGATACGCAGTATTTT.

This clone was observed a handful of times. The chain carries TRBV25-1 and TRBJ2-2; D uncertain. V was trimmed by 5 bases and J by 2 bases, leaving 9 bases between them. The CDR3 contains 14 residues. The V gene's germline CDR1 is MGHDK and CDR2 SYGVNS. The CDR3 DNA sequence: TGTGCCAGCAGTAATCGTTTCAACACCGGGGAGCTGTTTTTT. Translation gives CASSNRFNTGELFF.

The sample holds many counts of this clone. The chain recombines TRBV19 with TRBJ1-6; D is unresolved. This CDR3 spans 13 amino acids. V was cut by 5 bases and J by 1 base, with 3 bases left in between. Germline CDR1 and CDR2: LNHDA and SQIVND (reference sequence). The DNA for the CDR3 is TGTGCCAGTAGTGCTTCCTATAATTCACCCCTCCACTTT. This encodes CASSASYNSPLHF.

This chain links TRBV7-9 with TRBJ1-2, with TRBD1 as a possible D gene (6 bases). Germline CDR1 and CDR2: SEHNR and FQNEAQ (reference sequence). This CDR3 spans 12 amino acids. Trimming left V 5 bases short and J 4 bases short, with 8 bases between. CDR3 in DNA: TGTGCCAGCAGCCGGGACACCTATGGCTACACCTTC. Its translation: CASSRDTYGYTF.

The table lists this clone with a few counts. The chain joins TRBV10-3 to TRBJ2-3; 10 positions match TRBD1. The germline gives CDR1 ENHRY, CDR2 SYGVKD. The CDR3 sequence is 14 residues long. The V gene end was trimmed by 6 bases and the J gene end by 4 bases; junction bases not matched to a gene: 4. The CDR3 region is CAIRRGTGADTQYF. DNA for the CDR3: TGTGCCATCAGGCGAGGGACAGGGGCAGATACGCAGTATTTT.

The J gene is TRBJ1-5, the V gene TRBV5-4; no reliable D call. This CDR3 comprises 14 residues. Trimming stripped 1 base from V and 1 base from J, with 6 bases between. Germline CDR1 and CDR2: SGHNT and YYREEE (reference sequence). CDR3 amino acids: CASSLTPSNQPQHF. For the CDR3, the DNA is TGTGCCAGCAGCTTGACCCCGAGCAATCAGCCCCAGCATTTT.

The rearrangement links TRBV7-9 to TRBJ2-7, with D tentatively TRBD1 (5 bases). Germline CDR1 is SEHNR and CDR2 is FQNEAQ (reference sequence). V gave up 1 base and J gave up 0 bases, with 7 bases separating them. The CDR3 extends over 14 amino acids. CDR3 amino acids: CASSLGTSSYEQYF. The CDR3 DNA follows: TGTGCCAGCAGCTTAGGGACATCCTCCTACGAGCAGTACTTC.

CDR3 sequence reads: CASSPGAGANVLTF. The CDR3 nucleotides are TGTGCCAGCAGTCCAGGGGCTGGGGCCAACGTCCTGACTTTC. The chain links TRBV28 to TRBJ2-6; weak D call: TRBD1 (6 bases). Germline assignment: CDR1 MDHEN and CDR2 SYDVKM. V was clipped by 5 bases and J by 2 bases, with 7 bases between them. This CDR3 comprises 14 residues.

There are a few counts of this clone. The chain recombines TRBV29-1 with TRBJ1-1, with D possibly TRBD1 on 5 matching bases. The CDR3 runs to 11 residues. Germline V gene sequence: CDR1 SQVTM, CDR2 ANQGSEA. In nucleotides, the CDR3 is TGCAGTATGAGGGGGAACACTGAAGCTTTCTTT. Protein product: CSMRGNTEAFF.

The chain employs TRBV15 and TRBJ2-5, with TRBD2 matching over 10 bases. This CDR3 comprises 15 residues. CDR1 is LNHNV, CDR2 YYDKDF, per germline (reference sequence). The V gene end was trimmed by 2 bases and the J gene end by 4 bases; junction bases not matched to a gene: 4. CDR3 nucleotide sequence: TGTGCCACCAGCAGAAGCGGGGGGGCGGGAGAGACCCAGTACTTC. It encodes CATSRSGGAGETQYF.

The chain carries TRBV11-2 and TRBJ2-3, with TRBD2 identical over 9 bases. V lost 7 bases and J lost 2; bases outside the gene matches: 10. CDR3 length equals 16 residues. In germline, CDR1 is SGHAT, CDR2 FQNNGV. CDR3 coding DNA: TGTGCCAGCACTCTAGCGGCGGGGGGGACCACAGATACGCAGTATTTT. This codes for CASTLAAGGTTDTQYF.

This chain connects TRBV29-1 to TRBJ2-2, with 8 bases identical to TRBD2. The CDR3 loop spans 14 amino acids. CDR1 and CDR2 (germline): SQVTM, ANQGSEA. The junction had 10 bases not matched to a gene; V was cut back by 7 bases and J by 6 bases. The CDR3 nucleotides are TGCAGCGGGAGGATTAGCGGGAAGTCCGGGGAGCTGTTTTTT. It codes for CSGRISGKSGELFF.

The chain joins TRBV13 to TRBJ1-2; 7 positions agree with TRBD1. CDR3 length: 16 residues. Germline V gene sequence: CDR1 PRHDT, CDR2 FYEKMQ (reference sequence). V lost 5 bases, J lost 0 bases, and 9 bases stayed unmatched. CDR3 sequence (DNA): TGTGCCAGCAGCCGGGGACAGTTGAGAGCTAACTATGGCTACACCTTC. This sequence encodes CASSRGQLRANYGYTF.

V usage is TRBV15 and J usage is TRBJ2-3; D is unresolved. Trimming left V 1 base short and J 4 bases short, with 15 bases between. CDR3 length: 16 residues. The germline CDR1 and CDR2 sequences are LNHNV and YYDKDF (reference sequence). Here the CDR3 DNA reads TGTGCCACCAGCAGAGGACAATACCTCGCCTCAGATACGCAGTATTTT. It is translated as CATSRGQYLASDTQYF.

This clone appeared a few times. The gene calls are TRBV6-5 and TRBJ2-1, with 7 bases identical to TRBD1. V lost 7 bases and J lost 7; bases outside the gene matches: 10. This CDR3 region has 14 residues. Germline-derived CDR1 and CDR2 are MNHEY and SVGAGI. The CDR3 protein is CASTRQGKVNEQFF. In DNA form, the CDR3 reads TGTGCCAGCACCAGACAGGGAAAGGTAAATGAGCAGTTCTTC.

There are a few counts of this clone. The chain links TRBV2 to TRBJ2-5; TRBD1 is a possible D gene (5 bases). CDR3 length: 17 amino acids. V shed 4 bases and J shed 2 bases, with 20 bases lying between them. Germline values: CDR1 SNHLY, CDR2 FYNNEI. The CDR3: CASSVRVRLAGQETQYF. Here the CDR3 DNA reads TGTGCCAGCAGTGTCAGGGTTAGGTTGGCTGGACAAGAGACCCAGTACTTC.

This chain connects TRBV9 to TRBJ1-4; TRBD1 agrees at 7 bases. Germline trimming cut 4 bases from V and 5 bases from J; bases unmatched to any gene: 2. Germline CDR1 SGDLS, CDR2 YYNGEE. CDR3 length equals 13 residues. The CDR3, as DNA: TGTGCCAGCAGCAAGGACAGGAATGAAAAACTGTTTTTT. The encoded protein is CASSKDRNEKLFF.

The V gene is TRBV30, the J gene TRBJ2-5; D is perhaps TRBD1 or TRBD2 (7 bases each). V lost 3 bases, J lost 5 bases, and 16 bases lay in between. Per germline, CDR1 GTSNPN and CDR2 SVGIG (reference sequence). This CDR3 contains 14 residues. In nucleotides, the CDR3 is TGTGCCTGGAGACCAGGGGGGGCAAGGGAGACCCAGTACTTC. Its protein product is CAWRPGGARETQYF.

This clone has a handful of counts. The chain has TRBV29-1 and TRBJ2-1; 8 bases match TRBD2. Germline-derived CDR1 and CDR2 are SQVTM and ANQGSEA. This CDR3 region has 12 residues. Trimming removed 7 bases from V and 5 bases from J; junction bases left unmatched: 4. CDR3 coding DNA: TGCAGCGCCGTACTAGCGGACAATGAGCAGTTCTTC. Its protein product is CSAVLADNEQFF.

The chain employs TRBV5-1 and TRBJ2-3; no clear D. Germline V lookup: CDR1 SGHRS, CDR2 YFSETQ. The CDR3 has 13 residues. V lost 3 bases and J lost 1, with 6 bases in between. The CDR3 region is CASSSPGTDTQYF. The CDR3 coding sequence is TGCGCCAGCAGCTCTCCCGGCACAGATACGCAGTATTTT.

The chain carries TRBV28 and TRBJ2-5; unclear D gene. With the DNA end fitting TRBJ2-7 better, the J assignment may be wrong. CDR3 size: 13 residues. The germline CDR1 and CDR2 sequences are MDHEN and SYDVKM. The CDR3 nucleotides are TGTGCCAGCAGGAAGGCACGGTCCTACGAGCAGTACTTC. Its protein is CASRKARSYEQYF.

This clone occurred a few times. V is TRBV5-4 and J is TRBJ2-2; 9 bases line up with TRBD1. This CDR3 spans 15 amino acids. Germline-derived CDR1 and CDR2 are SGHNT and YYREEE (reference sequence). Unmatched junction bases numbered 6, after V lost 3 bases and J lost 6 bases. The CDR3 reads CASSWDRAGAGELFF. CDR3 bases: TGTGCCAGCAGCTGGGACAGGGCTGGCGCCGGGGAGCTGTTTTTT.

CDR3 region: CATEDREVDQPQHF. The CDR3 bases are TGTGCCACCGAGGACAGGGAGGTTGATCAGCCCCAGCATTTT. The J gene is TRBJ1-5, the V gene TRBV15, with 8 bases lining up with TRBD1. In germline, CDR1 is LNHNV, CDR2 YYDKDF (reference sequence). There are 14 residues in the CDR3. Trimming cost V 8 bases and J 5 bases; bases outside gene matches: 8.

The V and J genes are TRBV7-3 and TRBJ2-7; 9 bases fit TRBD2. Germline CDR1 reads SGHTA; CDR2 reads FQGTGA. V lost 8 bases and J lost 2; bases outside the gene matches: 10. CDR3 length: 15 residues. The CDR3 region has the DNA TGTGCCAGCTCCCGCATTGCGGGAGGGGCCTACGAGCAGTACTTC. Translation: CASSRIAGGAYEQYF.